The clone carrying this TCR beta chain was seen only a few times. These data are taken from a study of response to subunit inactivated influenza vaccine. TCRdb re-analysed the RT-PCR reads in MiXCR, keeping a single row per CDR3 protein. Of around 580,000 distinct CDR3 sequences in the sample, 12% are singletons; the top ten hold roughly 10%. CDR1 and CDR2 (germline): MNHNS, SASEGT. V shed 7 bases and J 6 bases; nucleotides not matched to a gene: 14. This CDR3 contains 16 residues. The source material was PBMCs from blood, sampled on the day of vaccination. The V call is TRBV6-1, the J call TRBJ1-3; the match to TRBD1 covers 8 bases. This TCR came from a middle-aged man who received an inactivated influenza vaccine. This CDR3 is CASTHVHAGGENTIYF. The CDR3 DNA sequence: TGTGCCAGCACCCACGTTCACGCAGGGGGCGAAAACACCATATATTTT.